This T cell receptor beta chain is drawn from a study of cytomegalovirus exposure and HLA in healthy donors. The CDR3 is 13 residues long. Germline-derived CDR1 and CDR2 are WSHSY and SAAADI. V lost 0 bases, J lost 8 bases, and 10 bases lay in between. Amplification used 60 Vbeta primers and 13 Jbeta primers. TCRdb keeps only in-frame clones here, not all; method: immunoSEQ multiplex PCR. The sample includes 150,000 to 200,000 clones, 79% of them seen just once. The V and J genes are TRBV10-2 and TRBJ1-2; D remains unclear. The material sequenced was PBMCs. The source is a woman in her 30s in good health and CMV-seropositive. CDR3 residues: CASSESLRAGYTF. The CDR3 DNA sequence: TGCGCCAGCAGTGAGTCATTACGAGCCGGCTACACCTTC.